Below, 28 T cell receptor beta chains from the same sample are listed, as sequenced in a study of tumor and adjacent non-tumor tissue in lung cancer. Three rounds of nested PCR, following a modified ARM-PCR protocol, produced the TCRbeta library. TCRdb reprocessed the multiplex PCR reads with MiXCR, giving one entry per CDR3 protein. The table includes more than 55,000 distinct CDR3 sequences, about 61% detected once. No cell sorting was done before RNA was extracted from the tissue. This non-tumor lung sample came from over 3 cm beyond the tumor edge. Material for sequencing was distant non-tumor lung tissue. These TCRs come from a man between 65 and 80 years old with non-small cell lung cancer.

This clonotype was observed at least ten times. This chain links TRBV6-6 with TRBJ2-3; maybe TRBD1 (5 bases). Trimming took 5 bases from V and 7 from J, leaving 10 bases between them. Germline loops: CDR1 MNHNY, CDR2 SVGAGI (reference sequence). This CDR3 has 12 amino acids. This CDR3 reads CASSPQGNTQYF. The CDR3 nucleotides read TGTGCCAGCAGTCCTCAGGGTAATACGCAGTATTTT.

This clonotype has more than one count but fewer than ten. The CDR3 is CASSYRGRNYNEQFF. The CDR3 DNA sequence: TGTGCCAGCAGCTATCGAGGGCGTAACTACAATGAGCAGTTCTTC. This chain uses TRBV13 with TRBJ2-1; D is possibly TRBD2 (5 bases). The CDR3 runs 15 residues. V gave up 4 bases and J gave up 3 bases, with 13 bases separating them. Germline CDR1 reads PRHDT; CDR2 reads FYEKMQ (reference sequence).

Comment on this clonotype: Because it lacks the conserved phenylalanine or tryptophan at the end, this CDR3 is likely a read error. The V call is TRBV6-1, the J call TRBJ2-7; D ambiguous. Germline CDR1 reads MNHNS; CDR2 reads SASEGT. This CDR3 contains 12 residues. Trimming stripped 1 base from V and 6 bases from J, with 7 bases between. CDR3 coding DNA: TGTGCCAGCAGTGAAGGTGTCATCGAGCAGTACCTC. The encoded protein is CASSEGVIEQYL.

Points on this clonotype: At one end, the junction sequence differs from germline, possibly due to a read error. V and J are TRBV5-4 and TRBJ1-2, with 8 bases aligning to TRBD1. Germline CDR1 is SGHNT and CDR2 is YYREEE (reference sequence). CDR3 length equals 15 residues. DNA for the CDR3: TGTGCTAGCAGCTGGCCGGGACAGGACATCTATGGCTACACCTTC. It is translated as CASSWPGQDIYGYTF.

V is TRBV2 and J is TRBJ1-2; 10 bases are a match to TRBD1. Trimming at V came to 6 bases and at J to 8 bases, leaving 12 bases not matched to a gene. From germline, CDR1 is SNHLY and CDR2 FYNNEI. The CDR3 runs to 15 residues. This CDR3 reads CASSEPRGQGLGYTF. In nucleotides, the CDR3 is TGTGCCAGCAGCGAACCGAGGGGACAGGGGCTCGGCTACACCTTC.

This rearrangement joins TRBV6-2 or TRBV6-3 to TRBJ2-1; weak D call: TRBD1 (6 bases). This CDR3 spans 16 amino acids. Trimming removed 2 bases at V and 2 bases at J, with 13 bases between. Per the germline V gene, CDR1 is MNHEY and CDR2 is SVGEGT. This chain's CDR3 is CASSYGRGGPYNEQFF. CDR3 DNA: TGTGCCAGCAGTTACGGTCGTGGGGGCCCCTACAATGAGCAGTTCTTC.

On this clonotype itself: The CDR3 does not close with the conserved phenylalanine or tryptophan, likely indicating a read error. The limits of the CDR3 on the DNA are not certain, so only TCRdb's listed CDR3 is given. The V call is TRBV5-8, the J call TRBJ1-1. Germline values: CDR1 SGHTS, CDR2 YDEGEE. 14 amino acids form the CDR3, both terminal residues included. The CDR3: CASSFGELNTEAII.

Worth noting for this clonotype: A much larger clonotype is one base distant, so this may be a read error. This chain links TRBV12-3 or TRBV12-4 with TRBJ2-7; 9 nucleotides match TRBD2. CDR3 length: 14 residues. CDR3 nucleotides: TGTGCCGGCAGGCGAGCGGGAGGATCCTACGAGCAGTACTTC. Encoded protein: CAGRRAGGSYEQYF.

This clonotype appeared a single time. The CDR3 does not end in the conserved phenylalanine or tryptophan, so this is likely a read error. The limits of the CDR3 on the DNA are not certain, so only TCRdb's listed CDR3 is given. The chain links TRBV20-1 to TRBJ2-1; the table's D call TRBD2 went unverified against the DNA. The CDR3 region is 16 residues in length, termini included. Germline CDR1 and CDR2: DFQATT and SNEGSKA (reference sequence). Here the CDR3 reads CSASRQGLAGVNEQSL.

This clonotype was picked up a small number of times. At one end, the junction sequence differs from germline, possibly due to a read error. This chain uses TRBV11-2 with TRBJ2-7, with TRBD2 identical over 10 bases. CDR3 length: 14 residues. Germline-derived CDR1 and CDR2 are SGHAT and FQNNGV. DNA for the CDR3: TGTGCCGGCAGCTTAACTAGCGGGATGTACGGGCAGTACTTC. Its protein is CAGSLTSGMYGQYF.

For this clonotype: Germline and junction disagree at one end, which may indicate a read error. The chain is built from TRBV5-4 and TRBJ2-7, with TRBD1 matching over 8 bases. CDR1 is SGHNT, CDR2 YYREEE, per germline (reference sequence). The CDR3 length is 13 residues. CDR3 amino acids: CVSSGQGGYEPYF. CDR3 nucleotide sequence: TGTGTCAGCAGCGGACAGGGAGGTTACGAGCCGTACTTC. The full variable domain, completed using reference TRBV5-4 and TRBJ2-7, is ETGVTQSPTHLIKTRGQQVTLRCSSQSGHNTVSWYQQALGQGPQFIFQYYREEENGRGNFPPRFSGLQFPNYSSELNVNALELDDSALYLCVSSGQGGYEPYFGPGTRLTVT.

In regard to this clonotype: The conserved phenylalanine or tryptophan normally closing the CDR3 is absent here, so this likely arose from a read error. The V call is TRBV29-1, the J call TRBJ2-7; D possibly corresponds to TRBD2 (6 bases). In germline, CDR1 is SQVTM, CDR2 ANQGSEA. CDR3 length: 11 amino acids. Trimming pared 4 bases from V and 10 bases from J, leaving 14 bases between. CDR3 nucleotides: TGCAGCGTTGGGGAGTCGGGGGAACAGTACATC. Amino acid sequence: CSVGESGEQYI.

The J gene is TRBJ1-1, the V gene TRBV20-1; 8 bases fit TRBD1. This CDR3 comprises 16 residues. The ends lost 5 bases at V and 0 bases at J; junction bases unmatched: 11. Germline V gene lookup returns CDR1 DFQATT and CDR2 SNEGSKA (reference sequence). CDR3 sequence reads: CSAAGTGDLMNTEAFF. The CDR3, as DNA: TGCAGTGCTGCCGGGACAGGAGATCTCATGAACACTGAAGCTTTCTTT.

There are a few counts of this clonotype. The junction shows a germline mismatch at one end, possibly a read error. This chain connects TRBV11-2 to TRBJ2-6, with D hard to call. CDR1 SGHAT and CDR2 FQNNGV come from the germline V gene. The CDR3 loop spans 17 amino acids. The CDR3 loop is CVSSNRGLSSGANVLTF. CDR3 in DNA: TGTGTCAGCAGCAACCGTGGTCTAAGCTCTGGGGCCAACGTCCTGACTTTC.

The chain combines TRBV6-1 with TRBJ2-2; the D call may be TRBD1 or TRBD2 (7 bases each). Trimming removed 3 bases from V and 9 bases from J, with 23 bases in between. Looked up from germline, CDR1 is MNHNS and CDR2 is SASEGT. CDR3 length: 17 residues. As DNA, the CDR3 is TGTGCCAGCAGTGAGGCGGGGGCGGGACAGAACGCCAGGGAGCTGTTTTTT. Translating it yields CASSEAGAGQNARELFF.

Remarks on this clonotype: A clone one base away is much larger, so this may be a read error. The chain combines TRBV5-1 with TRBJ1-4; no clear D gene. Germline CDR1 and CDR2: SGHRS and YFSETQ. CDR3 length: 14 amino acids. CDR3: CASSLASTYEKLFF. CDR3 nucleotide sequence: TGCGCCAGCAGCTTGGCATCAACTTATGAAAAACTGTTTTTT.

A word on this clonotype: This could be a read error, since a much larger clone is one nucleotide away. The chain couples TRBV11-1 to TRBJ1-2; D is ambiguous. The V gene's germline CDR1 is SGHAT and CDR2 FQDESV (reference sequence). Between the trimmed V and J ends, which lost 5 bases and 9 bases, there was a span of 13 bases. The CDR3 is 12 amino acids. CDR3 in DNA: TGTGCCAGCAGCCCTGACTGTCTACGCTACACCTTC. This sequence encodes CASSPDCLRYTF.

A note on this clonotype: Likely a read error: the CDR3 ends without its conserved phenylalanine or tryptophan. The chain combines TRBV5-1 with TRBJ2-7; D is undetermined. The V and J ends lost 0 bases and 6 bases respectively, with 10 bases between them. The CDR3 extends over 13 amino acids. Looked up from germline, CDR1 is SGHRS and CDR2 is YFSETQ. This CDR3 reads CASSLVPTLEQYL. CDR3 coding DNA: TGCGCCAGCAGCTTGGTACCGACCCTCGAGCAGTACTTA.

Points on this clonotype: Without the conserved terminal phenylalanine or tryptophan, this CDR3 likely stems from a read error. The rearrangement joins TRBV20-1 to TRBJ2-3; D is undetermined. The CDR3 is made up of 17 amino acids. Trimming removed 0 bases from V and 10 bases from J, with 26 bases in between. CDR1 is DFQATT and CDR2 is SNEGSKA in the germline V gene (reference sequence). CDR3 nucleotide sequence: TGCAGTGCTAGAGATAGCTCCGTAATAAAAGTCCCTATACCGCAGTATGTT. It yields the protein CSARDSSVIKVPIPQYV.

Comment on this clonotype: A junction boundary mismatches the germline segment, possibly from a read error. The chain joins TRBV10-3 to TRBJ2-5, with D uncertain. The CDR3 loop spans 11 amino acids. Per germline, CDR1 ENHRY and CDR2 SYGVKD. The CDR3 here is CATSDRETQYF. The CDR3 region has the DNA TGTGCCACCAGTGATCGGGAGACCCAGTACTTC.

A note on this clonotype: The CDR3 carries no conserved terminal phenylalanine or tryptophan, so it likely arises from a read error. J is TRBJ2-3 and V is TRBV6-5; D might be TRBD2 (5 bases). CDR3 length: 15 residues. Germline CDR1 reads MNHEY; CDR2 reads SVGAGI. CDR3 amino acids: CTSSYSGGSTDTQYV. CDR3 nucleotides: TGTACCAGCAGTTACTCGGGCGGGAGCACAGATACGCAGTATGTT.

The rearrangement uses TRBV4-1 and TRBJ1-1; D remains ambiguous. The CDR3 contains 13 residues. Deletions cut 4 bases from V and 4 bases from J, with 10 bases between. Germline assignment: CDR1 MGHRA and CDR2 YSYEKL. The CDR3: CASSPIEGTEAFF. CDR3 DNA: TGCGCCAGCAGCCCGATAGAGGGCACTGAAGCTTTCTTT.

This clonotype was counted ten times or more. V usage is TRBV6-5 and J usage is TRBJ2-1; 7 bases are shared with TRBD2. The CDR3 has 17 amino acids. After removal of 0 bases from V and 3 bases from J, the junction contained 8 bases not matched to a gene. The germline CDR1 and CDR2 sequences are MNHEY and SVGAGI. Here the CDR3 reads CASSYSSASGFYNEQFF. The CDR3 DNA follows: TGTGCCAGCAGTTACTCGTCCGCTAGCGGATTCTACAATGAGCAGTTCTTC.

This clonotype came up a few times. This sequence joins TRBV20-1 and TRBJ2-3; 9 bases align to TRBD2. This CDR3 is built from 19 residues. Germline lookup yields CDR1 DFQATT and CDR2 SNEGSKA (reference sequence). The ends lost 0 bases at V and 0 bases at J; junction bases unmatched: 13. DNA for the CDR3: TGCAGTGCTAGAGACTCCTCAGCGGGAGGTACCTCTAGCACAGATACGCAGTATTTT. Translation: CSARDSSAGGTSSTDTQYF.

A word on this clonotype: A much larger clone differs from this one at a single base, so this may be a read error. Given the absence of the conserved phenylalanine or tryptophan at the CDR3 end, a read error is likely. V and J are TRBV6-1 and TRBJ2-7, with TRBD1 identical over 8 bases. The V segment lost 2 bases and the J segment 5 bases; nucleotides outside the gene matches: 5. This CDR3 spans 14 amino acids. In germline, CDR1 is MNHNS, CDR2 SASEGT. The CDR3: CASSEPTGVDEQYL. CDR3 coding DNA: TGTGCCAGCAGTGAACCGACAGGGGTCGACGAGCAGTACTTA.

A note on this clonotype: One end of the junction does not line up with germline, which may come from a read error. This chain uses TRBV10-3 with TRBJ2-1, with D perhaps matching TRBD1 (5 bases). This CDR3 is 13 amino acids long. Germline V CDR1 and CDR2: ENHRY, SYGVKD. This CDR3 reads CATWGGVMNEQFF. The CDR3 nucleotides read TGCGCCACCTGGGGCGGAGTAATGAATGAGCAGTTCTTC.

The table lists this clonotype with many counts. This chain uses TRBV24-1 with TRBJ1-1; D is perhaps TRBD1 (5 bases). The germline V gene encodes CDR1 KGHDR and CDR2 SFDVKD. The V end was cut by 3 bases, the J end by 10 bases, with 11 bases between. The CDR3 extends over 12 amino acids. As DNA, the CDR3 is TGTGCCACCAGTGATACCACAGGTGCAGCTTTCTTT. It encodes CATSDTTGAAFF.

This clonotype was counted ten times or more. The chain recombines TRBV6-5 with TRBJ1-2; maybe TRBD1 (6 bases). The CDR3 length is 12 residues. Per germline, CDR1 MNHEY and CDR2 SVGAGI. V was cut by 2 bases and J by 9 bases, with 10 bases left in between. CDR3 region: CASSYDRISYTF. For the CDR3, the DNA is TGTGCCAGCAGTTACGACAGGATTAGCTACACCTTC.